The next 23 T cell receptor beta chains were all read from a single sample in a study of cytomegalovirus exposure and HLA in healthy donors listed by TCRdb under 2017. Libraries came from the immunoSEQ multiplex PCR assay. For the multiplex PCR, a mixture combining 60 forward primers for TCR Vbeta segments and 13 reverse primers for TCR Jbeta segments was used. The table was pulled from immuneACCESS by TCRdb, which kept in-frame rearrangements only. Such tables lose some clones; where checked, under half of the loss comes from unresolved V genes, and the rest has no known cause. The sample profile shows roughly 150,000 clones; approximately 78% of them were found once. 1.1% to 1.5% of the sample is in the top ten clones. Sequencing was done on a sample of PBMCs. These receptors all come from a male donor in good health and CMV-seronegative.

V and J are TRBV5-8 and TRBJ2-7; 9 nucleotides agree with TRBD2. This CDR3 is 15 amino acids long. V lost 0 bases, J lost 6 bases, and 7 bases stayed unmatched. Germline CDR1 and CDR2: SGHTS and YDEGEE. Here the CDR3 reads CASSLAGREGREQYF. The CDR3 DNA is TGTGCCAGCAGCTTGGCGGGGCGGGAGGGCCGCGAGCAGTACTTC.

J is TRBJ2-7 and V is TRBV11-1, with 10 positions matching TRBD2. Germline CDR1 reads SGHAT; CDR2 reads FQDESV (reference sequence). The CDR3 is made up of 16 amino acids. J was trimmed by 2 bases and V by 1 base; bases with no gene match: 5. Here the CDR3 DNA reads TGTGCCAGCAGCTTAGGGACTAGCGGCTATGCCTACGAGCAGTACTTC. Protein product: CASSLGTSGYAYEQYF.

This chain links TRBV6-4 with TRBJ2-3, with 8 bases matching TRBD2. Per the germline V gene, CDR1 is MRHNA and CDR2 is SNTAGT. V was pared by 2 bases and J by 0 bases, with 4 bases of the junction left unmatched. This CDR3 contains 16 residues. Here the CDR3 reads CASSDSSGTSTDTQYF. The CDR3, as DNA: TGTGCCAGCAGTGACAGTAGCGGGACAAGCACAGATACGCAGTATTTT.

This clone was recorded only once. The rearrangement joins TRBV7-3 to TRBJ1-2, with D perhaps TRBD1 (5 bases). CDR1 is SGHTA and CDR2 is FQGTGA in the germline V gene. Trimming removed 4 bases at V and 3 bases at J, with 15 bases between. The length of the CDR3 is 15 residues. CDR3 sequence: CASSSSGGGHYGYTF. The DNA for the CDR3 is TGTGCCAGCAGCTCTTCCGGGGGGGGTCACTATGGCTACACCTTC.

This clone was picked up a small number of times. The rearrangement links TRBV14 to TRBJ2-7; TRBD2 aligns across 7 bases. This CDR3 spans 15 amino acids. CDR1 is SGHDN, CDR2 FVKESK, per germline. Unmatched junction bases numbered 4, after V lost 2 bases and J lost 0 bases. The CDR3 DNA follows: TGTGCCAGCAGCCAAAAGGGAGGGAACTCCTACGAGCAGTACTTC. This codes for CASSQKGGNSYEQYF.

The V call is TRBV10-3, the J call TRBJ1-3; D may be TRBD1 (5 bases). This CDR3 has 13 residues. CDR1 is ENHRY and CDR2 is SYGVKD in the germline V gene. Trimming took off 11 bases at V and 4 bases at J, with 15 bases between the two ends. The CDR3, as DNA: TGTGCCGCGCAGGGCCCCGACGGAAACACCATATATTTT. This codes for CAAQGPDGNTIYF.

The table lists this clone with a few counts. The V call is TRBV19, the J call TRBJ1-1; 11 nucleotides line up with TRBD1. CDR1 LNHDA and CDR2 SQIVND come from the germline V gene (reference sequence). The CDR3 is 16 residues long. V shed 5 bases and J 2 bases; nucleotides not matched to a gene: 7. The CDR3 DNA is TGTGCCAGTAGTGCCCGGACAGGGGGCCCCAACACTGAAGCTTTCTTT. Its translation is CASSARTGGPNTEAFF.

The chain couples TRBV2 to TRBJ2-3, with TRBD1 matching over 7 bases. Per germline, CDR1 SNHLY and CDR2 FYNNEI. J lost 2 bases, V lost 7 bases, and 12 bases had no gene match. The CDR3 has 16 residues. The CDR3: CASTTSGTAPTDTQYF. The CDR3 DNA sequence: TGTGCCAGCACAACCTCCGGGACAGCACCCACAGATACGCAGTATTTT.

The chain employs TRBV28 and TRBJ2-7; 11 nucleotides agree with TRBD2. Trimming cost V 5 bases and J 1 base; bases outside gene matches: 10. CDR1 is MDHEN and CDR2 is SYDVKM in the germline V gene. The CDR3 spans 17 residues. This chain's CDR3 is CASSARLAGTPSYEQYF. The CDR3 DNA reads as TGTGCCAGCAGTGCGCGACTAGCGGGGACACCGTCCTACGAGCAGTACTTC.

This clone was seen once. The chain has TRBV9 and TRBJ1-6, with 7 bases fitting TRBD1. Germline CDR1 is SGDLS and CDR2 is YYNGEE. The CDR3 loop spans 17 amino acids. J gave up 1 base and V 3 bases, and 7 bases lay outside the gene matches. This chain's CDR3 is CASSETGEVSYNSPLHF. In nucleotides, the CDR3 is TGTGCCAGCAGCGAAACAGGGGAAGTGTCCTATAATTCACCCCTCCACTTT.

This chain joins TRBV28 and TRBJ2-5; TRBD1 agrees at 7 bases. J was trimmed by 0 bases and V by 5 bases; bases with no gene match: 9. Germline V CDR1 and CDR2: MDHEN, SYDVKM. The CDR3 spans 16 residues. In DNA, the CDR3 is TGTGCCAGCAGTCCGAGACAGGGAAAGAACCAAGAGACCCAGTACTTC. It translates to CASSPRQGKNQETQYF.

The CDR3 DNA reads TGCGCCAGCAGCCAATCCCGGGACATTAGTACGGAGCAGTACTTC. It yields the protein CASSQSRDISTEQYF. The gene calls are TRBV4-1 and TRBJ2-7; D may be TRBD1 (6 bases). Germline V gene sequence: CDR1 MGHRA, CDR2 YSYEKL. This CDR3 contains 15 residues. The ends were cut back, 2 bases at V and 7 bases at J, with 18 bases in the middle.

The rearrangement uses TRBV4-2 and TRBJ2-7, with TRBD2 as a possible D gene (6 bases). The CDR3 sequence is 20 residues long. The V gene's germline CDR1 is LGHNA and CDR2 YNFKEQ. Trimming left V 0 bases short and J 0 bases short, with 24 bases between. This CDR3 reads CASSQDSPSAGLGGSYEQYF. CDR3 DNA: TGTGCCAGCAGCCAAGATTCCCCTAGCGCCGGCCTGGGGGGCTCCTACGAGCAGTACTTC.

The rearrangement uses TRBV5-1 and TRBJ2-5; D is unclear. Judging by the DNA end, TRBJ2-7 fits better; the J call may be wrong. This CDR3 is 13 amino acids long. CDR1 is SGHRS and CDR2 is YFSETQ in the germline V gene. As DNA, the CDR3 is TGCGCCAGCAGCTTTTCACTTAACTACGAGCAGTACTTC. Its protein product is CASSFSLNYEQYF.

The gene calls are TRBV19 and TRBJ2-1; 10 bases align to TRBD2. Germline values: CDR1 LNHDA, CDR2 SQIVND (reference sequence). This CDR3 contains 17 residues. Trimming at V came to 5 bases and at J to 4 bases, leaving 11 bases not matched to a gene. The CDR3 loop is CASSPPPTSGAYNEQFF. CDR3 in DNA: TGTGCCAGTAGTCCCCCCCCTACTAGCGGGGCGTACAATGAGCAGTTCTTC.

The gene calls are TRBV7-2 and TRBJ1-5; the D is unclear. The CDR3 loop spans 13 amino acids. V was trimmed by 4 bases and J by 7 bases, leaving 11 bases between them. The germline V gene encodes CDR1 SGHTA and CDR2 FQGNSA. Written as DNA, the CDR3 is TGTGCCAGCAGCTGGGAGGGTGGCCAGCCCCAGCATTTT. Translated: CASSWEGGQPQHF.

Note on this clone: The junction departs from germline at one end; a sequencing error may be responsible. V and J are TRBV5-1 and TRBJ1-6, with D unresolved. The CDR3 covers 14 residues. The germline V gene encodes CDR1 SGHRS and CDR2 YFSETQ. The CDR3 DNA sequence: TGCGCCAGCAGCTTGGACTCCCATAATTCACCCCTCCACTTT. Protein product: CASSLDSHNSPLHF.

DNA of the CDR3: TGCAGCGTCAAGTCCACAGGGGGCCTAGGTGGAAACACCATATATTTT. Translation gives CSVKSTGGLGGNTIYF. The chain is built from TRBV29-1 and TRBJ1-3; 9 nucleotides align to TRBD1. V gave up 6 bases and J gave up 3 bases; unmatched junction bases: 12. Germline assignment: CDR1 SQVTM and CDR2 ANQGSEA. The CDR3 has 16 residues.

The rearrangement joins TRBV28 to TRBJ1-2; D perhaps matches TRBD1 (6 bases). Germline assignment: CDR1 MDHEN and CDR2 SYDVKM. The CDR3 consists of 14 residues. Trimming removed 2 bases at V and 6 bases at J, with 13 bases between. Here the CDR3 DNA reads TGTGCCAGCAGTTTAATTCCCCAGGGGAATGGCTACACCTTC. It is translated as CASSLIPQGNGYTF.

The rearrangement links TRBV4-3 to TRBJ2-2; a possible D gene is TRBD2 (6 bases). V was clipped by 0 bases and J by 4 bases, with 9 bases between them. CDR3 length: 15 amino acids. Germline values: CDR1 LGHNA, CDR2 YSLEER. The DNA of the CDR3 is TGCGCCAGCAGCCAAGATCGGGGGACCACCGGGGAGCTGTTTTTT. Translating gives CASSQDRGTTGELFF.

This rearrangement joins TRBV6-6 to TRBJ1-3; 7 bases match TRBD1. This CDR3 region has 14 residues. V was clipped by 6 bases and J by 3 bases; unmatched bases: 5. Germline assignment: CDR1 MNHNY and CDR2 SVGAGI (reference sequence). This CDR3 is CASSGTEDGNTIYF. The CDR3 DNA follows: TGTGCCAGCAGCGGGACAGAAGATGGAAACACCATATATTTT.

The gene calls are TRBV7-2 and TRBJ2-7; D call uncertain. Trimming removed 2 bases from V and 4 bases from J, with 12 bases in between. Germline V gives CDR1 SGHTA, CDR2 FQGNSA. This CDR3 region has 14 residues. CDR3: CASSLRVVGYEQYF. CDR3 nucleotide sequence: TGTGCCAGCAGCTTACGGGTGGTAGGTTACGAGCAGTACTTC.

The chain couples TRBV19 to TRBJ2-2, with 8 nucleotides matching TRBD2. CDR1 is LNHDA, CDR2 SQIVND, per germline (reference sequence). The CDR3 loop spans 16 amino acids. V dropped 6 bases and J dropped 5; count of bases not matched to a gene: 11. This CDR3 reads CASRGSGAPVTGELFF. CDR3 nucleotides: TGTGCCAGTAGGGGTAGCGGGGCTCCAGTGACCGGGGAGCTGTTTTTT.